This TCR beta chain was obtained from a study of blood T cell repertoires in COVID-19. As for the study in general: The samples span acute and convalescent COVID-19 from the United States, Italy and Spain. Nucleic acid was either cDNA or gDNA, and it came from T cells, B-cell-depleted T cells, or PBMCs.

Some clones are missing from TCRdb's copy, which holds only in-frame ones; the method was immunoSEQ multiplex PCR. Of some 83,000 clones listed, roughly 79% are singletons. The CDR3 contains 17 residues. CDR1 is KGHSH, CDR2 LQKENI, per germline. Trimming at V came to 1 base and at J to 4 bases, leaving 9 bases not matched to a gene. Sequencing input: peripheral blood. This chain connects TRBV18 to TRBJ2-5; the match to TRBD1 covers 10 bases. The clonotype originates from a man aged 80 or over with acute or convalescent COVID-19. Here the CDR3 reads CASSPLNRQGAGETQYF. CDR3 coding DNA: TGTGCCAGCTCACCACTGAACCGACAGGGGGCGGGAGAGACCCAGTACTTC.